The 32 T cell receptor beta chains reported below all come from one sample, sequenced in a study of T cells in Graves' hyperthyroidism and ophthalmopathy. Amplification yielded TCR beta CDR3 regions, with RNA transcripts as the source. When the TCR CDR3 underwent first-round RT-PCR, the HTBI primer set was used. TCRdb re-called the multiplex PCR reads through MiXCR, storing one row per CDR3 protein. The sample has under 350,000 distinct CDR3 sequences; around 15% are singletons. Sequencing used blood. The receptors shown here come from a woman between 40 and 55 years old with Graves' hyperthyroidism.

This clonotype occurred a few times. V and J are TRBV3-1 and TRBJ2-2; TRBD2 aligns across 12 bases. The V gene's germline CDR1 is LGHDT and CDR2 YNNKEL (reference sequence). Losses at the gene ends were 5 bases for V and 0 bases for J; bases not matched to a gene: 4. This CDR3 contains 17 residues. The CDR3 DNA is TGTGCCAGCAGCGCGTCTAGCGGGAGGGCGAACACCGGGGAGCTGTTTTTT. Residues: CASSASSGRANTGELFF.

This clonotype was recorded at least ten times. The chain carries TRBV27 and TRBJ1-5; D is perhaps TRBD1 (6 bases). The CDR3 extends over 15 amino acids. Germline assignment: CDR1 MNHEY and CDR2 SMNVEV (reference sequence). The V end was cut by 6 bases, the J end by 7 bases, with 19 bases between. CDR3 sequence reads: CASRKGQGLDQPQHF. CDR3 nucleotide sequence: TGTGCCAGCAGGAAGGGGCAGGGGTTGGACCAGCCCCAGCATTTT.

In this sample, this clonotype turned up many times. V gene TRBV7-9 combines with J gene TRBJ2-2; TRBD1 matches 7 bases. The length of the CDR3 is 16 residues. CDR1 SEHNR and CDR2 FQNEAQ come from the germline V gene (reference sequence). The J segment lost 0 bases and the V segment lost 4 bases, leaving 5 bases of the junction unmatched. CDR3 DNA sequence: TGTGCCAGCAGCTCACGACAGGGCGCGAACACCGGGGAGCTGTTTTTT. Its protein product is CASSSRQGANTGELFF. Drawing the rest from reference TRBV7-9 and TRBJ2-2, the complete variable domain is DTGVSQNPRHKITKRGQNVTFRCDPISEHNRLYWYRQTLGQGPEFLTYFQNEAQLEKSRLLSDRFSAERPKGSFSTLEIQRTEQGDSAMYLCASSSRQGANTGELFFGEGSRLTVL.

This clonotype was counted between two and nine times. The CDR3 DNA is TGTGCCAGCAGCACTAGCGTGGGGACAGATACGCAGTATTTT. Translating gives CASSTSVGTDTQYF. This sequence joins TRBV28 and TRBJ2-3, with 7 nucleotides matching TRBD2. Trimming removed 6 bases from V and 3 bases from J; junction bases left unmatched: 6. Germline values: CDR1 MDHEN, CDR2 SYDVKM. The CDR3 runs 14 residues.

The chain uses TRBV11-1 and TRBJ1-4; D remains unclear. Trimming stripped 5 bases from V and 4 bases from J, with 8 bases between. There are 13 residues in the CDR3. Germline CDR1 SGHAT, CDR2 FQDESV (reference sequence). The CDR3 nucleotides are TGTGCCAGCAGCCCGAGACGTAATGAAAAACTGTTTTTT. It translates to CASSPRRNEKLFF.

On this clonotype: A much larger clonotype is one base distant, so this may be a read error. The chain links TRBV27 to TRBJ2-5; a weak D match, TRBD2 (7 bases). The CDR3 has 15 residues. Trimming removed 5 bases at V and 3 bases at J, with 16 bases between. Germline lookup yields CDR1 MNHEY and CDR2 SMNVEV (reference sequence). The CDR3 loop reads CASSPPRGGKETQYF. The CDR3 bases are TGTGCCAGCAGTCCCCCCAGGGGAGGGAAAGAGACCCAGTACTTC.

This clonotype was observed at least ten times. The CDR3 spells CSATGQGAGETQYF. Here the CDR3 DNA reads TGCAGTGCCACGGGACAGGGGGCGGGTGAGACCCAGTACTTC. The chain has TRBV20-1 and TRBJ2-5; 12 bases agree with TRBD1. The junction had 7 bases not matched to a gene; V was cut back by 6 bases and J by 5 bases. Germline values: CDR1 DFQATT, CDR2 SNEGSKA (reference sequence). This CDR3 is 14 amino acids long.

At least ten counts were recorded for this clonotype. For the CDR3, the DNA is TGTGCCAGCAGTCACCGACTAGCGGGCTACAATGAGCAGTTCTTC. This encodes CASSHRLAGYNEQFF. The genes are TRBV28 and TRBJ2-1, with TRBD2 matching 10 bases. The germline gives CDR1 MDHEN, CDR2 SYDVKM. V dropped 5 bases and J dropped 3; count of bases not matched to a gene: 4. The CDR3 is made up of 15 amino acids.

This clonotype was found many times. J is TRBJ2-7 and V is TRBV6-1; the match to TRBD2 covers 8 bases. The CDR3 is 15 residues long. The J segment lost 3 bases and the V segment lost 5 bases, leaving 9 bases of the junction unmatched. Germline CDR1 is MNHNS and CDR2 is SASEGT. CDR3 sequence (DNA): TGTGCCAGCAGTTATCTCAGCGGGAGTTTCTACGAGCAGTACTTC. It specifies CASSYLSGSFYEQYF.

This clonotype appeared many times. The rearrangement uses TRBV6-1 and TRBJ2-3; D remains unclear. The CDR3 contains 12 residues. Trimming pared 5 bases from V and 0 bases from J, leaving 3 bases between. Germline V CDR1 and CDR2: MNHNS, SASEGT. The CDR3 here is CASSSSTDTQYF. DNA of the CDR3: TGTGCCAGCAGTTCAAGCACAGATACGCAGTATTTT.

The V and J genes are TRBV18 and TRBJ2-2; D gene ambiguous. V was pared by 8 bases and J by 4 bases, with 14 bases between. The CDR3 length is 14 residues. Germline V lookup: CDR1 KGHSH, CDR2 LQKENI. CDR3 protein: CASAESSGTGELFF. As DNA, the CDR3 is TGTGCCAGCGCGGAGTCTTCGGGCACCGGGGAGCTGTTTTTT. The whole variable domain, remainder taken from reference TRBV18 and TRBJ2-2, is NAGVMQNPRHLVRRRGQEARLRCSPMKGHSHVYWYRQLPEEGLKFMVYLQKENIIDESGMPKERFSAEFPKEGPSILRIQQVVRGDSAAYFCASAESSGTGELFFGEGSRLTVL.

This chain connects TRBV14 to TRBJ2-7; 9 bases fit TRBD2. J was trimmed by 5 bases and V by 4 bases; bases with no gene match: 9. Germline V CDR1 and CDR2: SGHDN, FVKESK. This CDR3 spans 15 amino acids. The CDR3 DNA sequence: TGTGCCAGCAGCCGCCGACTAGCGGAAAATCACGAGCAGTACTTC. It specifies CASSRRLAENHEQYF.

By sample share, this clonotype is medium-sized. The CDR3 bases are TGCAGTGCTAGAGTTACAGCTGGCTACACCTTC. It encodes CSARVTAGYTF. The genes are TRBV20-1 and TRBJ1-2; D gene unclear. This CDR3 contains 11 residues. The germline V gene has CDR1 DFQATT and CDR2 SNEGSKA (reference sequence). The V and J ends lost 1 base and 7 bases respectively, with 7 bases between them.

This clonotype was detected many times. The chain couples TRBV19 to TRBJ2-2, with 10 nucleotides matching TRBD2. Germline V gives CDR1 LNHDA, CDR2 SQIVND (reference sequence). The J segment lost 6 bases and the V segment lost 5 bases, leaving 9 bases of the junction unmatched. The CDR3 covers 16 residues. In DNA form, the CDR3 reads TGTGCCAGTAGTGACAATAGCGGGAGGCACGCCGGGGAGCTGTTTTTT. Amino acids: CASSDNSGRHAGELFF. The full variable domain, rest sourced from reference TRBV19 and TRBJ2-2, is DGGITQSPKYLFRKEGQNVTLSCEQNLNHDAMYWYRQDPGQGLRLIYYSQIVNDFQKGDIAEGYSVSREKKESFPLTVTSAQKNPTAFYLCASSDNSGRHAGELFFGEGSRLTVL.

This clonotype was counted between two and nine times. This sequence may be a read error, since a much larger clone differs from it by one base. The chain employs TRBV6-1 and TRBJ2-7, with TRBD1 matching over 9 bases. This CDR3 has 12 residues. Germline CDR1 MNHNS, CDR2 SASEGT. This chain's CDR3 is CTSSRDRAEQYF. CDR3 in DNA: TGTACCAGCAGTCGGGACAGGGCCGAGCAGTACTTC.

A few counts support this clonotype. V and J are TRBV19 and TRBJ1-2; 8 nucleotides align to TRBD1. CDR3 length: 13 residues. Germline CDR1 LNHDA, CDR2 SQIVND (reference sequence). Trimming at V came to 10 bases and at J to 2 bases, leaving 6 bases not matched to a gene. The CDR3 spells CATGTGLNYGYTF. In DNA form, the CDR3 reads TGTGCCACCGGGACAGGACTGAACTATGGCTACACCTTC.

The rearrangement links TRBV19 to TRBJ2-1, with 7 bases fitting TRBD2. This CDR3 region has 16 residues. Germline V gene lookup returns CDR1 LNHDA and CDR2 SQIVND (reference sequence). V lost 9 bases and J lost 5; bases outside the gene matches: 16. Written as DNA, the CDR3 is TGTGCCAGCCGCGGCTCCCCGGGAGGCCAGAACAATGAGCAGTTCTTC. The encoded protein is CASRGSPGGQNNEQFF.

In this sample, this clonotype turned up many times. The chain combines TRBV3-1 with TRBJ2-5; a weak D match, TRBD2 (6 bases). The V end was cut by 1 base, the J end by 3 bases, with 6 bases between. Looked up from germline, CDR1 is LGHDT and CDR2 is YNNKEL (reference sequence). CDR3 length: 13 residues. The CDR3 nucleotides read TGTGCCAGCAGCCAAGCGGGGGAAGAGACCCAGTACTTC. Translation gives CASSQAGEETQYF.

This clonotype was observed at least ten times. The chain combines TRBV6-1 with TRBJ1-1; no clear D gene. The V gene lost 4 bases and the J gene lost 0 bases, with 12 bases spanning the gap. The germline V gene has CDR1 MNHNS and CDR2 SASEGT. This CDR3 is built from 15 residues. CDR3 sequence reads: CASSGPEPMNTEAFF. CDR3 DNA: TGTGCCAGCAGTGGTCCGGAGCCAATGAACACTGAAGCTTTCTTT.

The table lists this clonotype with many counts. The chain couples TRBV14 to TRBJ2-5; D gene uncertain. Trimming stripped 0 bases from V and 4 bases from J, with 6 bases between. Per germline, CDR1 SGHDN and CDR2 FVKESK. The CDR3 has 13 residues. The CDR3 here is CASSQENRETQYF. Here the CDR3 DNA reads TGTGCCAGCAGCCAAGAGAATAGAGAGACCCAGTACTTC.

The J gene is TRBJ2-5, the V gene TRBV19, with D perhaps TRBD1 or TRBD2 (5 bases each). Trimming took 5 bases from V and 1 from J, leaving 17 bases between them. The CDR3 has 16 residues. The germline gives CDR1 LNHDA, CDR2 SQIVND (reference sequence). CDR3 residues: CASSPLGRPPQETQYF. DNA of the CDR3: TGTGCCAGTAGTCCACTGGGACGGCCCCCCCAAGAGACCCAGTACTTC.

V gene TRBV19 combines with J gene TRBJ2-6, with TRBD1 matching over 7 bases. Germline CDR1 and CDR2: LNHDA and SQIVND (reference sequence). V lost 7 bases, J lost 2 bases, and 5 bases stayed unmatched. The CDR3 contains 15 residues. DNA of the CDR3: TGTGCCAGTACTACACAGGGGACTGGGGCCAACGTCCTGACTTTC. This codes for CASTTQGTGANVLTF.

The CDR3 DNA reads TGTGCCAGCAGCCAACCCGACAGGGCCGGCTACACCTTC. Amino acids: CASSQPDRAGYTF. This chain connects TRBV3-1 to TRBJ1-2, with 7 bases lining up with TRBD1. The germline gives CDR1 LGHDT, CDR2 YNNKEL (reference sequence). V was clipped by 2 bases and J by 8 bases; unmatched bases: 5. The CDR3 contains 13 residues.

The CDR3 nucleotides read TGTGCCAGCAGCCAAGATAGCGGGAGGGGGGATGAGCAGTTCTTC. Its protein product is CASSQDSGRGDEQFF. The V gene is TRBV5-5, the J gene TRBJ2-1, with TRBD2 identical over 11 bases. Germline V CDR1 and CDR2: SGHKS, YYEKEE (reference sequence). This CDR3 is 15 amino acids long. The V and J ends lost 4 bases and 8 bases, in that order; junction bases with no gene match: 8.

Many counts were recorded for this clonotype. The CDR3, as DNA: TGTGCCAGCTCAATACTAGCGGACTCCTACAATGAGCAGTTCTTC. Amino acids: CASSILADSYNEQFF. The J gene is TRBJ2-1, the V gene TRBV18, with 8 bases lining up with TRBD2. V lost 5 bases to trimming and J lost 0 bases; unmatched junction nucleotides: 3. Per germline, CDR1 KGHSH and CDR2 LQKENI. The CDR3 extends over 15 amino acids.

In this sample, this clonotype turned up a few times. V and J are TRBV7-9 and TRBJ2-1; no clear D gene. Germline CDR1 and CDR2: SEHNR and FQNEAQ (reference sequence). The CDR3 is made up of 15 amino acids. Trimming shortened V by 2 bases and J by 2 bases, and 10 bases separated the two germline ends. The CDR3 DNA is TGTGCCAGCAGCTTACCCGGGTACACCTACAATGAGCAGTTCTTC. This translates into CASSLPGYTYNEQFF.

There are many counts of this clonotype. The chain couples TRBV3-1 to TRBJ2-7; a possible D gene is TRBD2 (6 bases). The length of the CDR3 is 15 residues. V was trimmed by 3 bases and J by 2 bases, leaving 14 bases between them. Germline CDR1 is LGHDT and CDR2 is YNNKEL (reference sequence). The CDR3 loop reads CASSQTGTFPYEQYF. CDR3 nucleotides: TGTGCCAGCAGCCAGACCGGGACTTTCCCCTACGAGCAGTACTTC.

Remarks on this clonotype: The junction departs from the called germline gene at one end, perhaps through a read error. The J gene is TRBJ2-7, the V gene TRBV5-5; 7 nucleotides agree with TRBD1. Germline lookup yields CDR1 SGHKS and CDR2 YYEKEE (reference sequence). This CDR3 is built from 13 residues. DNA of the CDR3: TGCGCCAGCAGCGCCCTCAGGGGGTACGAGCAGTACTTC. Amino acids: CASSALRGYEQYF. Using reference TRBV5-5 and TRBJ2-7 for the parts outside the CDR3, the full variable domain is DAGVTQSPTHLIKTRGQQVTLRCSPISGHKSVSWYQQVLGQGPQFIFQYYEKEERGRGNFPDRFSARQFPNYSSELNVNALLLGDSALYLCASSALRGYEQYFGPGTRLTVT.

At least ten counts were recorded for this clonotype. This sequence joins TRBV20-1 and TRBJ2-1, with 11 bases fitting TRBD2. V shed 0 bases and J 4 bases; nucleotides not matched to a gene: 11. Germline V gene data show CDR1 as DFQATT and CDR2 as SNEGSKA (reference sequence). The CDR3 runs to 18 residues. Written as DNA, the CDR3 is TGCAGTGCTAGAGATGCAACCACCGGGACTAGCGGATACAATGAGCAGTTCTTC. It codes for CSARDATTGTSGYNEQFF.

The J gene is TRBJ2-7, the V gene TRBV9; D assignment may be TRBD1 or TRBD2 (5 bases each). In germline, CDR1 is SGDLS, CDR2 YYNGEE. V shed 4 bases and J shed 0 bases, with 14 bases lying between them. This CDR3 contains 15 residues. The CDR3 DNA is TGTGCCAGCAGCCGTAGGGGAGAGCTCTCCTACGAGCAGTACTTC. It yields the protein CASSRRGELSYEQYF.

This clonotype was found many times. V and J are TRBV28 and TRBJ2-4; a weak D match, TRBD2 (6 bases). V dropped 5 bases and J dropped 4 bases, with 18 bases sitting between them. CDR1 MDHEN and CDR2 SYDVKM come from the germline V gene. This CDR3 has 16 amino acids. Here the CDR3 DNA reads TGTGCCAGCAGTCCCCCCCCTGGACTATTTAAAAACATTCAGTACTTC. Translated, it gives CASSPPPGLFKNIQYF.

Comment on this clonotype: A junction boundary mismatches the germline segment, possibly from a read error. The CDR3 DNA sequence: TGTGCTAGCAGCCCTGGGACTGGCGGGAGGTCAGATACGCAGTATTTT. Its protein is CASSPGTGGRSDTQYF. The chain combines TRBV7-7 with TRBJ2-3; TRBD2 matches 8 bases. Germline V CDR1 and CDR2: SSHAT, FNYEAQ (reference sequence). This CDR3 has 16 residues.